These T cell receptor beta chains were read from a single sample in a study of OX40 agonist ivuxolimab in advanced cancers. This table comes from immunoSEQ multiplex PCR, and its TCRdb copy is limited to in-frame clones, with some not included. The table has approximately 67,000 clones, approximately 93% seen once; the top ten hold roughly 2.2%. This sample comprised CD4+ or CD8+ T cells sorted from blood, obtained in a trial of the OX40 agonist ivuxolimab. The receptor set was obtained from an adult with an advanced solid tumor such as melanoma, head and neck, liver or kidney cancer. Each CDR3 is given with its conserved first and last residue. A D gene is named only where the DNA matches it firmly. Not all rows give a size; the values are once, few, many and, for expanded clones, a class.

-	-	TRBJ2-1	TRBV27	CASKTGSYNEQFF	TGTGCCAGCAAAACAGGCTCCTACAATGAGCAGTTCTTC
-	-	TRBJ1-2	TRBV28	CASSFPQTGGVNGYTF	TGTGCCAGCAGTTTTCCTCAAACCGGAGGAGTTAATGGCTACACCTTC
-	once	TRBJ2-2	TRBV7-2	CASSLGQAMNTGELFF	TGTGCCAGCAGCTTAGGACAGGCAATGAACACCGGGGAGCTGTTTTTT
-	-	TRBJ2-5	TRBV7-2	CASSFYEGLQETQYF	TGTGCCAGCAGCTTTTACGAGGGCCTACAAGAGACCCAGTACTTC
-	-	TRBJ1-5	TRBV2	CASSGGGQNQPQHF	TGTGCCAGCAGTGGGGGGGGGCAGAATCAGCCCCAGCATTTT
-	-	TRBJ1-3	TRBV19	CASSPGPSGNTIYF	TGTGCCAGTAGTCCCGGCCCCTCTGGAAACACCATATATTTT
-	few	TRBJ1-1	TRBV19	CASRGLRAFF	TGTGCCAGTAGGGGCTTAAGAGCTTTCTTT
-	-	TRBJ1-3	TRBV7-9	CASSSSTGTAGNTIYF	TGTGCCAGCAGCTCATCCACTGGGACCGCCGGAAACACCATATATTTT
-	-	TRBJ2-7	TRBV5-6	CASSLTGYDYEQYF	TGTGCCAGCAGCTTAACAGGTTACGATTACGAGCAGTACTTC
-	-	TRBJ1-5	TRBV6-6	CASSSLRSGGPQHF	TGTGCCAGCAGTTCCTTACGGTCTGGGGGGCCCCAGCATTTT
TRBD1	-	TRBJ2-7	TRBV7-2	CASSPSPGQGPLRYF	TGTGCCAGCAGCCCCTCCCCGGGACAGGGTCCCCTTCGGTACTTC
TRBD2	-	TRBJ2-3	TRBV10-3	CAISETGLTSTDTQYF	TGTGCCATCAGTGAGACGGGACTAACAAGCACAGATACGCAGTATTTT
TRBD2	once	TRBJ2-7	TRBV2	CASSVERGPSYEQYF	TGTGCCAGCAGTGTTGAGCGGGGGCCTTCCTACGAGCAGTACTTC
TRBD1	-	TRBJ1-1	TRBV28	CASSPPGQPSSTEAFF	TGTGCCAGCAGTCCACCGGGACAGCCGTCGAGCACTGAAGCTTTCTTT
-	-	TRBJ1-4	TRBV6-1	CASSDAQGTGNEKLFF	TGTGCCAGCAGTGATGCCCAGGGTACGGGCAATGAAAAACTGTTTTTT
TRBD1	few	TRBJ1-2	TRBV2	CASSRDRESYGYTF	TGTGCCAGCAGCCGGGACAGGGAAAGCTATGGCTACACCTTC
-	few	TRBJ2-3	TRBV4-3	CASSQGSSGFRTDTQYF	TGCGCCAGCAGCCAAGGTTCCAGCGGTTTTCGCACAGATACGCAGTATTTT
TRBD2	-	TRBJ2-5	TRBV18	CASSPETSSETQYF	TGTGCCAGCTCACCGGAGACTAGCTCGGAGACCCAGTACTTC
-	-	TRBJ1-6	TRBV28	CASSLETGNNSPLHF	TGTGCCAGCAGTTTAGAAACAGGGAACAATTCACCCCTCCACTTT
-	-	TRBJ1-2	TRBV13	CASSPRRTAYGYTF	TGTGCCAGCAGCCCGCGTCGTACAGCCTATGGCTACACCTTC
-	-	TRBJ2-5	TRBV7-2	CASSLAGREGETQYF	TGTGCCAGCAGCTTAGCGGGGCGAGAAGGGGAGACCCAGTACTTC
TRBD1	-	TRBJ1-2	TRBV11-2	CASSPGGQGARYGYTF	TGTGCCAGCAGCCCCGGGGGACAGGGGGCGCGGTATGGCTACACCTTC
-	once	TRBJ2-1	TRBV28	CASTPPNFHNEQFF	TGTGCCAGCACCCCCCCTAATTTCCACAATGAGCAGTTCTTC
TRBD2	once	TRBJ2-2	TRBV5-1	CASSFLATSGRYTGELFF	TGCGCCAGCAGCTTCCTGGCGACTAGCGGGAGATACACCGGGGAGCTGTTTTTT
-	once	TRBJ2-1	TRBV14	CASSQDHRQKQFF	TGTGCCAGCAGCCAAGACCACAGGCAAAAGCAGTTCTTC
-	few	TRBJ1-5	TRBV10-2	CASSFPGYNQPQHF	TGCGCCAGCAGTTTTCCAGGGTACAATCAGCCCCAGCATTTT
-	-	TRBJ2-7	TRBV6-1	CASTVARASYEQYF	TGTGCCAGCACCGTGGCGAGGGCCTCCTACGAGCAGTACTTC
-	-	TRBJ1-3	TRBV5-1	CASSPQTGTNSGNTIYF	TGCGCCAGCAGCCCTCAGACAGGCACCAACTCTGGAAACACCATATATTTT
-	-	TRBJ2-5	TRBV7-2	CASSLSDHEETQYF	TGTGCCAGCAGCTTGTCGGACCACGAAGAGACCCAGTACTTC
-	-	TRBJ2-7	TRBV2	CASSEDRGLSLYEQYF	TGTGCCAGCAGTGAAGACCGGGGCTTATCGTTATACGAGCAGTACTTC
TRBD2	-	TRBJ2-1	TRBV10-1	CASSDPDSGRAGEQFF	TGCGCCAGCAGTGACCCGGATAGCGGGAGGGCGGGTGAGCAGTTCTTC
TRBD2	-	TRBJ2-1	TRBV10-3	CAIKRTSGYNEQFF	TGTGCCATCAAGAGGACTAGCGGTTACAATGAGCAGTTCTTC
TRBD2	-	TRBJ2-1	TRBV15	CATSRAGLAGAYNEQFF	TGTGCCACCAGCAGAGCCGGACTAGCGGGGGCCTACAATGAGCAGTTCTTC